The 2 T cell receptor beta chains below come from one sample, sequenced in a study of beta chain features in type 1 diabetes. Study-level points and caveats: In every one of the four CD4+ subsets, TCRB CDR3s were moderately but significantly shorter in Type 1 diabetes patients.

The authors reverse transcribed all of the isolated RNA, so sequencing captured expressed TCRB transcripts. Here immunoSEQ multiplex PCR was the method, and the copy in TCRdb shows in-frame clones only, minus some. Of fewer than 350,000 clones detected, around 16% appear once; the ten largest clones hold less than 0.02%. No cognate antigen is known for these TCRs. Sequencing input: naive CD4+ T cells from blood. These receptors came from a man younger than 35 with type 1 diabetes.

This clone was recorded a few times. The gene calls are TRBV5-4 and TRBJ2-5; tentative D call: TRBD1 (7 bases). The CDR3 is 15 residues long. CDR1 is SGHNT, CDR2 YYREEE, per germline (reference sequence). V shed 2 bases and J shed 4 bases, with 15 bases lying between them. The CDR3 nucleotides read TGTGCCAGCAGCTTCCCAGGGGGGTCGGGAGAGACCCAGTACTTC. Translation gives CASSFPGGSGETQYF. Supplemented by reference TRBV5-4 and TRBJ2-5, the full variable domain reads ETGVTQSPTHLIKTRGQQVTLRCSSQSGHNTVSWYQQALGQGPQFIFQYYREEENGRGNFPPRFSGLQFPNYSSELNVNALELDDSALYLCASSFPGGSGETQYFGPGTRLLVL.

This clone was observed a few times. The V call is TRBV18, the J call TRBJ1-2; 9 bases match TRBD1. The CDR3 is made up of 16 amino acids. Per the germline V gene, CDR1 is KGHSH and CDR2 is LQKENI. The V and J ends lost 2 bases and 1 base, in that order; junction bases with no gene match: 5. CDR3 amino acids: CASSPTSGQGNYGYTF. In DNA, the CDR3 is TGTGCCAGCTCACCAACTTCGGGACAGGGTAACTATGGCTACACCTTC.